This T cell receptor (beta chain) was identified in a study of OX40 agonist ivuxolimab in advanced cancers. Germline-derived CDR1 and CDR2 are SGHNT and YENEEA. CDR3 length equals 13 residues. Trimming shortened V by 6 bases and J by 3 bases, and 9 bases separated the two germline ends. Here immunoSEQ multiplex PCR was the method, and the copy in TCRdb shows in-frame clones only, minus some. Of some 87,000 clones listed, 70% to 90% are singletons. The chain recombines TRBV11-3 with TRBJ2-1, with a weak D call TRBD2 (5 bases). The sample was CD4+ or CD8+ T cells sorted from blood, taken in a trial of the OX40 agonist ivuxolimab. The sequence was collected from an adult with an advanced solid tumor such as melanoma, head and neck, liver or kidney cancer. The DNA for the CDR3 is TGTGCCAGCAGTCGGACTGGCTACAATGAGCAGTTCTTC. It is translated as CASSRTGYNEQFF.